These 24 T cell receptor beta chains originate from one sample sequenced in a study of OX40 agonist ivuxolimab in advanced cancers. Some clones are missing from TCRdb's copy, which holds only in-frame ones; the method was immunoSEQ multiplex PCR. In the table there are roughly 40,000 clones, roughly 90% of which are singletons. The specimen comprised CD4+ or CD8+ T cells sorted from blood, sampled in a trial of the OX40 agonist ivuxolimab. All receptors derive from an adult with an advanced solid tumor such as melanoma, head and neck, liver or kidney cancer.

The chain has TRBV19 and TRBJ1-2; 7 nucleotides agree with TRBD1. Per the germline V gene, CDR1 is LNHDA and CDR2 is SQIVND (reference sequence). V was pared by 3 bases and J by 2 bases, with 6 bases of the junction left unmatched. There are 15 residues in the CDR3. The DNA for the CDR3 is TGTGCCAGTAGTATGGGACAGCCAATAAACTATGGCTACACCTTC. Translated, it gives CASSMGQPINYGYTF.

This clone was counted once. This sequence joins TRBV5-1 and TRBJ2-2; the D is unclear. Per germline, CDR1 SGHRS and CDR2 YFSETQ. The CDR3 has 15 residues. The V gene lost 0 bases and the J gene lost 0 bases, with 6 bases spanning the gap. CDR3 nucleotide sequence: TGCGCCAGCAGCTTGGGAGCAACGAACACCGGGGAGCTGTTTTTT. Amino acid sequence: CASSLGATNTGELFF.

This clone was detected once. This sequence joins TRBV30 and TRBJ1-5, with a weak D call TRBD1 (5 bases). Germline loops: CDR1 GTSNPN, CDR2 SVGIG (reference sequence). This CDR3 has 16 residues. V lost 3 bases, J lost 0 bases, and 15 bases lay in between. CDR3 protein: CAWRTGGGGSNQPQHF. The CDR3 bases are TGTGCCTGGAGGACCGGCGGGGGGGGTAGCAATCAGCCCCAGCATTTT.

The CDR3 DNA sequence: TGTGCCAGTAGTCAGCGAATCGGACAGGACCGCTACGAGCAGTACTTC. Its protein is CASSQRIGQDRYEQYF. The J gene is TRBJ2-7, the V gene TRBV19, with TRBD1 matching over 7 bases. The ends lost 5 bases at V and 3 bases at J; junction bases unmatched: 13. This CDR3 comprises 16 residues. Germline CDR1 and CDR2: LNHDA and SQIVND (reference sequence).

This clone was seen only once. This chain joins TRBV28 and TRBJ2-7; TRBD1 matches 9 bases. The CDR3 has 13 amino acids. With V trimmed by 10 bases and J by 4 bases, 8 bases remained unmatched. Germline assignment: CDR1 MDHEN and CDR2 SYDVKM. In DNA, the CDR3 is TGTGCCACCCTTACAGGACAGGGGTACGAGCAGTACTTC. Translated: CATLTGQGYEQYF.

This clone was seen only a few times. The chain has TRBV11-2 and TRBJ1-5; D is ambiguous. The CDR3 covers 14 residues. Per germline, CDR1 SGHAT and CDR2 FQNNGV. V was pared by 5 bases and J by 2 bases, with 10 bases between. The DNA for the CDR3 is TGTGCCAGCAGCCCCAGTTTGGGCAATCAGCCCCAGCATTTT. Residues: CASSPSLGNQPQHF.

This chain uses TRBV7-9 with TRBJ2-1, with TRBD1 identical over 9 bases. CDR1 and CDR2 (germline): SEHNR, FQNEAQ (reference sequence). V lost 7 bases to trimming and J lost 6 bases; unmatched junction nucleotides: 7. The CDR3 covers 14 residues. CDR3: CASTPGQGLNEQFF. DNA for the CDR3: TGTGCCAGCACCCCGGGACAGGGCCTCAATGAGCAGTTCTTC.

On this clone itself: A junction end diverges from the germline sequence, so it may reflect a read error. V is TRBV7-7 and J is TRBJ2-2, with 10 bases lining up with TRBD2. Germline V lookup: CDR1 SSHAT, CDR2 FNYEAQ (reference sequence). The CDR3 is 16 amino acids. CDR3 bases: TGTGCTAGCAGCCGGAGCGGGAGGGCCTCTAGCGGGGAGCTGTTTTTT. Its protein is CASSRSGRASSGELFF.

This clone has just a few counts. The chain couples TRBV19 to TRBJ2-1; 9 bases fit TRBD2. Germline CDR1 reads LNHDA; CDR2 reads SQIVND (reference sequence). V trimming: 7 bases; J trimming: 4 bases; junction bases outside the gene matches: 5. The CDR3 totals 14 residues. The CDR3 protein is CASTAGGFYNEQFF. Written as DNA, the CDR3 is TGTGCCAGTACGGCGGGAGGGTTTTACAATGAGCAGTTCTTC.

The genes are TRBV23-1 and TRBJ2-2, with a tentative D call TRBD1 (6 bases). TRBV23-1 belongs to the ORF category, with a function that is uncertain. The CDR3 is 17 amino acids. V was pared by 6 bases and J by 0 bases, with 17 bases between. CDR3 sequence reads: CASSPLGQKTNTGELFF. The CDR3 DNA reads as TGCGCCAGCAGCCCGCTAGGACAGAAAACGAACACCGGGGAGCTGTTTTTT.

The chain carries TRBV21-1 and TRBJ2-5; TRBD2, the table's D call, lacks a check against the DNA. TRBV21-1 is annotated as a pseudogene. The CDR3 runs to 17 residues. In DNA, the CDR3 is TGTGCCAGCAGGACTCAAGTTAGCAGCCAGTCCAGAGGGACCCAGTACTTC. This sequence encodes CASRTQVSSQSRGTQYF.

This sequence joins TRBV6-1 and TRBJ1-2, with unresolved D. The CDR3 runs to 12 residues. V was clipped by 2 bases and J by 4 bases, with 5 bases between them. Germline CDR1 and CDR2: MNHNS and SASEGT. The CDR3 DNA reads TGTGCCAGCAGTGAAAGACTCTATGGCTACACCTTC. Translation: CASSERLYGYTF.

V is TRBV27 and J is TRBJ1-1, with unresolved D. The CDR3 sequence is 13 residues long. Germline-derived CDR1 and CDR2 are MNHEY and SMNVEV (reference sequence). Trimming shortened V by 6 bases and J by 1 base, and 9 bases separated the two germline ends. The CDR3 region is CASSPIENTEAFF. The CDR3 coding sequence is TGTGCCAGCAGCCCTATAGAGAACACTGAAGCTTTCTTT.

The V gene is TRBV19, the J gene TRBJ2-7; a weak D match, TRBD1 (6 bases). The V gene's germline CDR1 is LNHDA and CDR2 SQIVND (reference sequence). The length of the CDR3 is 15 residues. V lost 3 bases and J lost 3, with 15 bases in between. The CDR3 region is CASSIGDNYFYEQYF. The CDR3 bases are TGTGCCAGTAGTATTGGGGACAACTACTTCTACGAGCAGTACTTC. The full variable domain, completed using reference TRBV19 and TRBJ2-7, is DGGITQSPKYLFRKEGQNVTLSCEQNLNHDAMYWYRQDPGQGLRLIYYSQIVNDFQKGDIAEGYSVSREKKESFPLTVTSAQKNPTAFYLCASSIGDNYFYEQYFGPGTRLTVT.

The chain carries TRBV30 and TRBJ2-5, with 8 bases fitting TRBD1. V was clipped by 0 bases and J by 4 bases; unmatched bases: 7. CDR1 and CDR2 from the germline V gene are GTSNPN and SVGIG (reference sequence). The length of the CDR3 is 15 residues. In DNA form, the CDR3 reads TGTGCCTGGAGTGTAGCCAGGGGGCAAGGAGAGACCCAGTACTTC. Protein product: CAWSVARGQGETQYF.

The table lists this clone with a count of one. V gene TRBV6-1 combines with J gene TRBJ2-7, with 10 bases matching TRBD1. The CDR3 covers 14 residues. Germline CDR1 reads MNHNS; CDR2 reads SASEGT. V lost 6 bases and J lost 5; bases outside the gene matches: 7. Written as DNA, the CDR3 is TGTGCCAGCAGAGGTCGGACAGGGGGAAACGAGCAGTACTTC. It is translated as CASRGRTGGNEQYF.

V is TRBV21-1 and J is TRBJ2-7; the table gives TRBD1 as D, unverified against the DNA. TRBV21-1 is a pseudogene. CDR3 length equals 13 residues. CDR3 amino acids: CASSIREVDEQYF. CDR3 bases: TGTGCCAGCAGCATCAGGGAAGTCGACGAGCAGTACTTC.

This clone appeared a single time. The V call is TRBV6-6, the J call TRBJ2-7; 9 nucleotides match TRBD1. V was pared by 3 bases and J by 2 bases, with 5 bases of the junction left unmatched. From germline, CDR1 is MNHNY and CDR2 SVGAGI (reference sequence). The CDR3 spans 15 residues. In DNA, the CDR3 is TGTGCCAGCAGTTATTTTGGACAGGGGACCTACGAGCAGTACTTC. This encodes CASSYFGQGTYEQYF.

The J gene is TRBJ2-2, the V gene TRBV25-1; TRBD1 matches at 9 bases. The ends lost 4 bases at V and 3 bases at J; junction bases unmatched: 9. There are 17 residues in the CDR3. Germline CDR1 and CDR2: MGHDK and SYGVNS. This CDR3 reads CASSGHRDRVDTGELFF. DNA for the CDR3: TGTGCCAGCAGTGGCCACCGGGACAGGGTGGACACCGGGGAGCTGTTTTTT.

The rearrangement uses TRBV30 and TRBJ2-7, with TRBD2 as a possible D gene (6 bases). CDR1 is GTSNPN, CDR2 SVGIG, per germline (reference sequence). CDR3 length equals 15 residues. V lost 2 bases and J 3 bases, leaving 17 bases between the germline ends. The chain's CDR3 is CAWSPPWSGHYEQYF. For the CDR3, the DNA is TGTGCCTGGAGTCCCCCTTGGAGCGGGCACTACGAGCAGTACTTC. The full variable domain, its missing parts supplied by reference TRBV30 and TRBJ2-7, is SQTIHQWPATLVQPVGSPLSLECTVEGTSNPNLYWYRQAAGRGLQLLFYSVGIGQISSEVPQNLSASRPQDRQFILSSKKLLLSDSGFYLCAWSPPWSGHYEQYFGPGTRLTVT.

This clone appeared once. CDR3: CASSPGLAGVYEQFF. CDR3 nucleotides: TGTGCCAGCAGCCCTGGACTAGCGGGAGTTTACGAGCAGTTCTTC. The chain employs TRBV7-3 and TRBJ2-1; TRBD2 agrees at 13 bases. The germline gives CDR1 SGHTA, CDR2 FQGTGA. The CDR3 sequence is 15 residues long. J gave up 10 bases and V 5 bases, and 8 bases lay outside the gene matches.

The J gene is TRBJ2-7, the V gene TRBV6-5, with D unresolved. The CDR3 totals 11 residues. The germline V and J ends were trimmed by 6 bases and 7 bases, with 10 bases remaining between them. From germline, CDR1 is MNHEY and CDR2 SVGAGI. CDR3 amino acids: CASSSMSEQYF. The CDR3 DNA reads TGTGCCAGCAGCTCGATGTCGGAGCAGTACTTC.

The genes are TRBV28 and TRBJ2-5; D call uncertain. The CDR3 has 13 residues. The germline CDR1 and CDR2 sequences are MDHEN and SYDVKM. Trimming pared 6 bases from V and 5 bases from J, leaving 13 bases between. The DNA for the CDR3 is TGTGCCAGCAGAAACTCCGGGTCGGAGACCCAGTACTTC. It specifies CASRNSGSETQYF.

V gene TRBV5-4 combines with J gene TRBJ2-7; a weak D match, TRBD1 (6 bases). From germline, CDR1 is SGHNT and CDR2 YYREEE (reference sequence). V was clipped by 4 bases and J by 3 bases, with 17 bases between them. CDR3 length: 15 residues. The CDR3 spells CASSHPLTGSYEQYF. CDR3 bases: TGTGCCAGCAGCCACCCCCTAACAGGGAGCTACGAGCAGTACTTC.